This paragraph reports one TCR beta chain. The data were taken from a study of blood T cell repertoires in COVID-19. Whole-study context: Researchers got acute and convalescent COVID-19 samples from the United States, Italy and Spain. Sample material is recorded as cDNA or gDNA derived from T cells, B-cell-depleted T cells, or PBMCs.

Trimming took 2 bases from V and 7 from J, leaving 18 bases between them. Germline CDR1 and CDR2: SGDLS and YYNGEE. The CDR3 is 15 residues long. Profiled with immunoSEQ multiplex PCR; TCRdb holds only in-frame clones, not every one. Altogether 70,000 to 80,000 clones are present, 70% to 90% being singletons, with the ten largest covering approximately 17%. The receptor was isolated from an elderly man in a cohort sampled during active COVID-19. Sequencing was carried out using peripheral blood. The chain uses TRBV9 and TRBJ1-1; a possible D gene is TRBD1 (5 bases). The CDR3 sequence is CASSVLTTAGLEAFF. The CDR3 DNA sequence: TGTGCCAGCAGCGTCCTCACCACCGCAGGGCTTGAAGCTTTCTTT.